Listed below are T cell receptor beta chains from one sample, sequenced in a study of T cell repertoires in cytomegalovirus infection. TCRdb analysed the reads with MiXCR anew, one entry per CDR3 protein. The repertoire has under 150,000 distinct CDR3 sequences, 30% of them found once; the top ten carry around 41%. These receptors' targets are unknown. The sequencing used CD8+ T cells from cultured PBMCs, collected from culture after CMV antigen stimulation. The source is a human donor in good health (CMV status not recorded). Some clones in this sample may be carry-over from other donors' samples. Each CDR3 is given with its conserved first and last residue. Each record gives: J gene, V gene, CDR3 protein.

TRBJ1-5	TRBV4-1	CASSPRPPGPNQPQHF
TRBJ2-3	TRBV7-2	CASSLDRATDTQYF
TRBJ2-7	TRBV4-1	CASSQDDGVSPYEQYF
TRBJ2-7	TRBV25-1	CASSDRARYEQYF
TRBJ1-1	TRBV6-1	CASSEVILGQKEAFF
TRBJ1-1	TRBV6-5	CASSYPGGTEAFF
TRBJ1-1	TRBV28	CASSFWGTEAFF
TRBJ2-1	TRBV7-6	CASSKSRNEQFF
TRBJ1-1	TRBV7-6	CASSLGGGYTEAFF
TRBJ2-3	TRBV7-6	CASSQLAALTDTQYF
TRBJ1-2	TRBV12-3/TRBV12-4	CASSLGDTYYGYTF
TRBJ1-5	TRBV4-3	CASSQDLGATQPQHF
TRBJ2-1	TRBV7-6	CASSPSGVGPYNEQFF
TRBJ2-1	TRBV4-3	CASSQSTGSSYNEQFF
TRBJ1-5	TRBV28	CASHPLASQTQPQHF
TRBJ1-2	TRBV5-4	CASSSERGWNYGYTF
TRBJ1-1	TRBV19	CASSWAGVGTEAFF
TRBJ1-5	TRBV6-6	CASSYDLLVSGRGPGQPQHF
TRBJ2-1	TRBV5-6	CASSFRTPANEQFF
TRBJ2-7	TRBV7-6	CASSLEALGASDYEQYF
TRBJ2-5	TRBV7-9	CASSVGQGPWKIQETQYF
TRBJ2-4	TRBV9	CASSVGGGTSGGPKFKNIQYF
TRBJ2-2	TRBV6-2/TRBV6-3	CASSYSYPGELFF
TRBJ1-1	TRBV11-1	CASSLGVIATEAFF
TRBJ1-5	TRBV4-1	CASSQVSHQPQHF
TRBJ2-2	TRBV7-6	CASSFARTGMAGELFF
TRBJ2-3	TRBV6-4	CASSDGTSGDFGGNTQYF
TRBJ2-2	TRBV7-4	CASSPAAVALNTGELFF
TRBJ2-3	TRBV7-8	CASSLGSSTDTQYF
TRBJ2-1	TRBV28	CASSLEPLAGDEQFF
TRBJ2-7	TRBV13	CASRPGWSYEQYF
TRBJ1-3	TRBV6-5	CASSYSISWDHSGNTIYF
TRBJ2-7	TRBV20-1	CSASLGEYWDEQYF
TRBJ2-7	TRBV4-1	CASSQELAGVGTYEQYF
TRBJ2-2	TRBV2	CASIPTSGTGELFF
TRBJ1-6	TRBV28	CASRNRDGYNSPLHF
TRBJ2-6	TRBV15	CATSRDRDRTTSGANVLTF
TRBJ2-2	TRBV28	CASSFFLYRDRGGWNTGELFF
TRBJ2-3	TRBV5-3	CASSFSVNLHDTDTQYF
TRBJ1-2	TRBV12-3/TRBV12-4	CASSPSTGPVHSYTF
TRBJ1-1	TRBV7-9	CASTPDFMGTEAFF
TRBJ2-6	TRBV12-3/TRBV12-4	CASSSQGGVSGANVLTF